These 23 T cell receptor beta chains share one sample of origin, sequenced in a study of early T cells in non-severe SARS-CoV-2 infection. Via MiXCR, TCRdb re-called the 5' RACE reads, giving one row per CDR3 protein. The table shows about 55,000 distinct CDR3 sequences, with 9.5% to 15% occurring only once. The sequenced sample was whole blood. The receptors shown here come from an adult who was a healthcare worker with PCR-confirmed SARS-CoV-2 infection or an uninfected control (not recorded which).

The chain joins TRBV5-4 to TRBJ1-2; a weak D match, TRBD1 (5 bases). The CDR3 runs to 15 residues. V shed 1 base and J shed 6 bases, with 16 bases lying between them. Germline loops: CDR1 SGHNT, CDR2 YYREEE (reference sequence). The CDR3 loop is CASSLPSQGRNGYTF. The CDR3 DNA sequence: TGTGCCAGCAGCTTGCCCTCTCAGGGAAGGAATGGCTACACCTTC.

Within the sample, this clonotype is medium-sized. The rearrangement joins TRBV3-1 to TRBJ2-7; D might be TRBD2 (6 bases). This CDR3 comprises 15 residues. CDR1 is LGHDT, CDR2 YNNKEL, per germline (reference sequence). V shed 1 base and J shed 6 bases, with 16 bases lying between them. CDR3 residues: CASSQGHGSSGEQYF. CDR3 DNA sequence: TGTGCCAGCAGCCAAGGTCACGGGAGCAGTGGCGAGCAGTACTTC.

The CDR3 sequence: CASSPDDRVYMNTEAFF. CDR3 in DNA: TGTGCCAGCAGCCCAGACGACAGGGTGTATATGAACACTGAAGCTTTCTTT. The chain combines TRBV7-9 with TRBJ1-1, with 7 bases identical to TRBD1. Germline V gives CDR1 SEHNR, CDR2 FQNEAQ (reference sequence). CDR3 size: 17 residues. With V trimmed by 5 bases and J by 0 bases, 12 bases remained unmatched. Combining the CDR3 with reference TRBV7-9 and TRBJ1-1 gives the whole variable domain DTGVSQNPRHKITKRGQNVTFRCDPISEHNRLYWYRQTLGQGPEFLTYFQNEAQLEKSRLLSDRFSAERPKGSFSTLEIQRTEQGDSAMYLCASSPDDRVYMNTEAFFGQGTRLTVV.

This clonotype was detected ten times or more. V is TRBV6-1 and J is TRBJ1-5; D unclear. V was cut by 8 bases and J by 4 bases, with 12 bases left in between. Germline CDR1 reads MNHNS; CDR2 reads SASEGT. The CDR3 covers 13 residues. CDR3 nucleotides: TGTGCCAGCTGGAGGGAAGGAAATCAGCCCCAGCATTTT. Translated: CASWREGNQPQHF.

This clonotype was found a few times. An end of the junction differs from the germline gene, which may be a read error. V is TRBV5-1 and J is TRBJ2-5; the match to TRBD2 covers 11 bases. CDR3 length: 16 residues. Germline CDR1 is SGHRS and CDR2 is YFSETQ. The chain's CDR3 is CASSPLAGGNQGTQYF. The CDR3 DNA reads as TGCGCCAGCAGCCCCCTAGCGGGAGGCAATCAAGGGACCCAGTACTTC. The full variable domain, rest sourced from reference TRBV5-1 and TRBJ2-5, is KAGVTQTPRYLIKTRGQQVTLSCSPISGHRSVSWYQQTPGQGLQFLFEYFSETQRNKGNFPGRFSGRQFSNSRSEMNVSTLELGDSALYLCASSPLAGGNQGTQYFGPGTRLLVL.

This clonotype showed up many times. V usage is TRBV6-5 and J usage is TRBJ2-2; 9 nucleotides line up with TRBD1. CDR3 length: 15 residues. The V and J ends lost 4 bases and 5 bases, in that order; junction bases with no gene match: 5. Looked up from germline, CDR1 is MNHEY and CDR2 is SVGAGI. The CDR3 nucleotides read TGTGCCAGCAGTTTAGGGACAGGGCGGACCGGGGAGCTGTTTTTT. Protein: CASSLGTGRTGELFF.

This clonotype appeared many times. The chain has TRBV29-1 and TRBJ2-3; 7 bases agree with TRBD2. CDR1 is SQVTM and CDR2 is ANQGSEA in the germline V gene. V lost 4 bases to trimming and J lost 1 base; unmatched junction nucleotides: 8. This CDR3 spans 15 amino acids. As DNA, the CDR3 is TGCAGCGTTGCCCGAGGGGCGGGAGGCACAGATACGCAGTATTTT. Residues: CSVARGAGGTDTQYF.

This clonotype was seen only a few times. CDR3: CASGGPPLYEQYF. The CDR3 DNA follows: TGTGCCAGCGGCGGCCCACCATTGTACGAGCAGTACTTC. The chain uses TRBV7-3 and TRBJ2-7; D is undetermined. The CDR3 runs 13 residues. Germline V CDR1 and CDR2: SGHTA, FQGTGA. Trimming shortened V by 8 bases and J by 4 bases, and 15 bases separated the two germline ends.

The gene calls are TRBV2 and TRBJ2-5; no definite D call. The CDR3 extends over 11 amino acids. V was pared by 7 bases and J by 7 bases, with 10 bases between. Germline lookup yields CDR1 SNHLY and CDR2 FYNNEI. Here the CDR3 DNA reads TGTGCCAGCACCGCCGAAAGGACCCAGTACTTC. Translated: CASTAERTQYF.

The V call is TRBV7-8, the J call TRBJ2-5, with D uncertain. Looked up from germline, CDR1 is SGHVS and CDR2 is FQNEAQ. This CDR3 is 11 amino acids long. Trimming cost V 8 bases and J 1 base, with 5 bases left between them. This CDR3 is CASLSQETQYF. Here the CDR3 DNA reads TGTGCCAGCCTGAGCCAAGAGACCCAGTACTTC.

The sample holds many counts of this clonotype. The chain joins TRBV6-5 to TRBJ2-2, with TRBD1 matching over 7 bases. Germline V gene data show CDR1 as MNHEY and CDR2 as SVGAGI. The CDR3 is 15 amino acids. V was pared by 5 bases and J by 3 bases, with 6 bases of the junction left unmatched. In DNA form, the CDR3 reads TGTGCCAGCAGTAGGACAGGCTCCTACACCGGGGAGCTGTTTTTT. Its protein is CASSRTGSYTGELFF.

In this sample, this clonotype turned up a few times. J is TRBJ2-1 and V is TRBV20-1; 11 bases are shared with TRBD2. The germline V gene has CDR1 DFQATT and CDR2 SNEGSKA (reference sequence). J gave up 7 bases and V 1 base, and 12 bases lay outside the gene matches. The CDR3 runs to 17 residues. The CDR3 coding sequence is TGCAGTGCTAGAGTCCATCTCCTAGCGGGAGGAAATAATGAGCAGTTCTTC. Translated: CSARVHLLAGGNNEQFF.

V is TRBV20-1 and J is TRBJ1-3, with D hard to call. The CDR3 covers 15 residues. The V end lost 0 bases, the J end lost 0 bases, and 9 bases lay between the germline ends. CDR1 DFQATT and CDR2 SNEGSKA come from the germline V gene (reference sequence). CDR3 sequence reads: CSARDHGSSGNTIYF. In nucleotides, the CDR3 is TGCAGTGCTAGAGATCACGGGAGCTCTGGAAACACCATATATTTT.

This clonotype was counted ten times or more. The rearrangement uses TRBV7-3 and TRBJ2-3, with 13 bases matching TRBD2. CDR1 is SGHTA and CDR2 is FQGTGA in the germline V gene. V was pared by 4 bases and J by 5 bases, with 3 bases of the junction left unmatched. This CDR3 region has 15 residues. Written as DNA, the CDR3 is TGTGCCAGCAGCTACGGACTAGCGGGAGTAGATACGCAGTATTTT. Translating it yields CASSYGLAGVDTQYF.

The chain employs TRBV7-3 and TRBJ2-1; 8 nucleotides align to TRBD2. V gave up 6 bases and J gave up 3 bases; unmatched junction bases: 7. CDR1 and CDR2 from the germline V gene are SGHTA and FQGTGA. CDR3 length equals 15 residues. For the CDR3, the DNA is TGTGCCAGCAGTCCGACTAGCGTGGGCTACAATGAGCAGTTCTTC. Amino acids: CASSPTSVGYNEQFF. The full variable domain, in which reference TRBV7-3 and TRBJ2-1 provide the parts outside the CDR3, is GAGVSQTPSNKVTEKGKYVELRCDPISGHTALYWYRQSLGQGPEFLIYFQGTGAADDSGLPNDRFFAVRPEGSVSTLKIQRTERGDSAVYLCASSPTSVGYNEQFFGPGTRLTVL.

At least ten counts were recorded for this clonotype. V usage is TRBV18 and J usage is TRBJ1-1, with a tentative D call TRBD1 (6 bases). Between the trimmed V and J ends, which lost 6 bases and 7 bases, there was a span of 12 bases. This CDR3 is 12 amino acids long. Germline V lookup: CDR1 KGHSH, CDR2 LQKENI. In nucleotides, the CDR3 is TGTGCCAGCTCGTTTTCCAGGGGTGAAGCTTTCTTT. Encoded protein: CASSFSRGEAFF.

This clonotype was recorded a few times. Because the CDR3's place on the DNA is in doubt, the DNA is left out and the CDR3 is given as listed by TCRdb. The rearrangement joins TRBV21-1 to TRBJ1-1; the D segment call TRBD1 is taken from the table without a DNA check. TRBV21-1 represents a pseudogene. Counting both end residues, the CDR3 totals 15 amino acids. The CDR3: CASTNSWGGGTEAFF.

This clonotype was observed a handful of times. This may arise from a read error, as a much more abundant clone is one base away. This rearrangement joins TRBV12-3 or TRBV12-4 to TRBJ2-1; 7 nucleotides line up with TRBD2. The CDR3 runs to 18 residues. With V trimmed by 6 bases and J by 4 bases, 18 bases remained unmatched. DNA for the CDR3: TGTGCCAGCAGCCACACCGTGGGCGGGAGCCCTATTTACAATGAGCAGTTCTTC. Encoded protein: CASSHTVGGSPIYNEQFF.

This clonotype has at least ten counts. The chain carries TRBV20-1 and TRBJ1-6; no definite D call. The ends were cut back, 1 base at V and 6 bases at J, with 7 bases in the middle. Germline loops: CDR1 DFQATT, CDR2 SNEGSKA (reference sequence). The CDR3 extends over 13 amino acids. The CDR3 DNA is TGCAGTGCTAGAGTGGGAATTAATTCACCCCTCCACTTT. Translating gives CSARVGINSPLHF.

The CDR3 spells CATSENTGELFF. CDR3 coding DNA: TGTGCCACCAGTGAAAACACCGGGGAGCTGTTTTTT. The chain links TRBV24-1 to TRBJ2-2; no definite D call. Trimming removed 4 bases at V and 2 bases at J, with 1 base between. The germline V gene has CDR1 KGHDR and CDR2 SFDVKD. The CDR3 loop spans 12 amino acids.

This clonotype was recorded many times. The rearrangement uses TRBV7-9 and TRBJ1-1; D remains ambiguous. The CDR3 is 14 residues long. V was clipped by 1 base and J by 1 base, with 7 bases between them. Germline V CDR1 and CDR2: SEHNR, FQNEAQ (reference sequence). CDR3 residues: CASSLVRTNTEAFF. The CDR3 coding sequence is TGTGCCAGCAGCTTAGTCCGGACGAACACTGAAGCTTTCTTT.

This clonotype has at least ten counts. V is TRBV3-1 and J is TRBJ1-1, with D uncertain. The CDR3 is 13 residues long. The V end lost 4 bases, the J end lost 2 bases, and 8 bases lay between the germline ends. The germline gives CDR1 LGHDT, CDR2 YNNKEL (reference sequence). This CDR3 reads CASSPGLNTEAFF. The CDR3, as DNA: TGTGCCAGCAGCCCGGGGTTAAACACTGAAGCTTTCTTT.

This clonotype showed up many times. V is TRBV18 and J is TRBJ2-5, with 14 bases aligning to TRBD2. From germline, CDR1 is KGHSH and CDR2 LQKENI. Trimming cost V 4 bases and J 5 bases; bases outside gene matches: 3. CDR3 length: 15 amino acids. The CDR3 is CASSRTSGRNETQYF. The DNA for the CDR3 is TGTGCCAGCTCACGGACTAGCGGGAGGAATGAGACCCAGTACTTC.